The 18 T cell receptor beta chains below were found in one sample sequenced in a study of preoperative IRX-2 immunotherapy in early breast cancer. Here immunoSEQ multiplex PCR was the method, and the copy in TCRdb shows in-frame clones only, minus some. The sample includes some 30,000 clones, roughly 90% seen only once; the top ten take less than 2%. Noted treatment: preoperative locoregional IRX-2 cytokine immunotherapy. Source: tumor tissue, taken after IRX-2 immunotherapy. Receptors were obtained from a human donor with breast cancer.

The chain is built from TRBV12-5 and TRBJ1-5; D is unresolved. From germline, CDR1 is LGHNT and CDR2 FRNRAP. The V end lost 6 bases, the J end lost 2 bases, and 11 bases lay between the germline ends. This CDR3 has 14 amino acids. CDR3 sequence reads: CASGRDTGNQPQHF. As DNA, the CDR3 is TGTGCTAGTGGCCGAGACACAGGCAATCAGCCCCAGCATTTT.

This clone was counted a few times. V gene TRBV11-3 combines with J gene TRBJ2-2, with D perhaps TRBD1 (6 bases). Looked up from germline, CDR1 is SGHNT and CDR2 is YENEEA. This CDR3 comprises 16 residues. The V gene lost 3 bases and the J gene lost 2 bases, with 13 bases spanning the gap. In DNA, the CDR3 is TGTGCCAGCAGCTTGGCGGGCAGGGGTAACACCGGGGAGCTGTTTTTT. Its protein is CASSLAGRGNTGELFF.

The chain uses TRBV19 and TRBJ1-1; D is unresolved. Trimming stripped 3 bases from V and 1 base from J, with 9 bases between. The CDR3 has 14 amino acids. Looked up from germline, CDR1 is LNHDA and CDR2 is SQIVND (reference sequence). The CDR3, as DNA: TGTGCCAGTAGTATTCTTGGGGAGAACACTGAAGCTTTCTTT. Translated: CASSILGENTEAFF.

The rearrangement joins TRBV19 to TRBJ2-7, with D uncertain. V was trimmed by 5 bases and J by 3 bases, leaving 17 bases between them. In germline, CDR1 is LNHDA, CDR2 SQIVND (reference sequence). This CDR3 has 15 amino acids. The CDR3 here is CASSPQGAEYYEQYF. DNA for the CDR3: TGTGCCAGTAGTCCTCAAGGCGCGGAGTACTACGAGCAGTACTTC.

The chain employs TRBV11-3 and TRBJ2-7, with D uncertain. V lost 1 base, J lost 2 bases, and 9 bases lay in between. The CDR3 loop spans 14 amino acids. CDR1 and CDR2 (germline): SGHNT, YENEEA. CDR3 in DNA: TGTGCCAGCAGCTTAGTTTACGGAACCTACGAGCAGTACTTC. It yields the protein CASSLVYGTYEQYF.

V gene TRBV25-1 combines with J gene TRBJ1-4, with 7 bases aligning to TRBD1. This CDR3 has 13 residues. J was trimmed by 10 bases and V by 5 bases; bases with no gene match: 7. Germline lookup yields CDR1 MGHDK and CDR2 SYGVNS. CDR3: CASSPQGTGKLFF. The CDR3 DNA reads TGTGCCAGCAGTCCACAGGGGACTGGAAAACTGTTTTTT.

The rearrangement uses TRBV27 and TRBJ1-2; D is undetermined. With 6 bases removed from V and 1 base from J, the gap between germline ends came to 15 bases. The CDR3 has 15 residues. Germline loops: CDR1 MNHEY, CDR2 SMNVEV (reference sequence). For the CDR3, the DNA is TGTGCCAGCAGAGTGAAGGTTTCCATTAACTATGGCTACACCTTC. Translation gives CASRVKVSINYGYTF.

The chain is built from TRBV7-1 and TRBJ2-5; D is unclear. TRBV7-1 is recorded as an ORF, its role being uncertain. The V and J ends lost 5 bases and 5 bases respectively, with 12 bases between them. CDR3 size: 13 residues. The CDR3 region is CASSPRPPETQYF. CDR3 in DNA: TGTGCCAGCAGCCCCCGGCCTCCGGAGACCCAGTACTTC.

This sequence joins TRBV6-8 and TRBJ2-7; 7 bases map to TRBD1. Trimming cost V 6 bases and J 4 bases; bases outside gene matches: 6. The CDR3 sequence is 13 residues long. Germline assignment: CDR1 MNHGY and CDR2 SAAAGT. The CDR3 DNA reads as TGTGCCAGCAGGTCCGAGACAGGGTACGAGCAGTACGTC. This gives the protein CASRSETGYEQYV.

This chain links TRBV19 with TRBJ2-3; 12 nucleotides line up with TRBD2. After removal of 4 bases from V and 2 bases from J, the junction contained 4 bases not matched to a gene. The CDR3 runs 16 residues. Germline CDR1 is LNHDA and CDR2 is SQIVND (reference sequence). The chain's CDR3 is CASSTRTSGDTDTQYF. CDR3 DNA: TGTGCCAGTAGTACCCGGACTAGCGGGGACACAGATACGCAGTATTTT.

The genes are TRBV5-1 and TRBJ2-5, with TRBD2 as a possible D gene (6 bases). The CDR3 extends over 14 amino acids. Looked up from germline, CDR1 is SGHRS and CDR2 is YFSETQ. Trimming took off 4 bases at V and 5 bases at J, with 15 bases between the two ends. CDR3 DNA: TGCGCCAGCAGCGGAGGGGACCTCGGGGAGACCCAGTACTTC. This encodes CASSGGDLGETQYF.

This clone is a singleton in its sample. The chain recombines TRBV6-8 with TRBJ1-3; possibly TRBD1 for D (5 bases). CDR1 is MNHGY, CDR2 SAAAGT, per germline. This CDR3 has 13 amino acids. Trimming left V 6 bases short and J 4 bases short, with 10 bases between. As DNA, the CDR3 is TGTGCCAGCAGCCAACAGGACGGAAACACCATATATTTT. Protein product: CASSQQDGNTIYF.

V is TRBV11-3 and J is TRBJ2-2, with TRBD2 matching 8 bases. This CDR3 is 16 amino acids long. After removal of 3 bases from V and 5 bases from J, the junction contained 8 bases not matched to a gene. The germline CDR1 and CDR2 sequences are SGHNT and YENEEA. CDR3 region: CASSFSIAGPTGELFF. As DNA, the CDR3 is TGTGCCAGCAGCTTTAGTATAGCGGGGCCGACCGGGGAGCTGTTTTTT.

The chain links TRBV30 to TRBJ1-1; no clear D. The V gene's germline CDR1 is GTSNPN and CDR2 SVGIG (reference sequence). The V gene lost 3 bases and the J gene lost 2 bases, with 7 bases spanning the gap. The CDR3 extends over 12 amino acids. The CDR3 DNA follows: TGTGCCTGGAGGGGATTTAACACTGAAGCTTTCTTT. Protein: CAWRGFNTEAFF.

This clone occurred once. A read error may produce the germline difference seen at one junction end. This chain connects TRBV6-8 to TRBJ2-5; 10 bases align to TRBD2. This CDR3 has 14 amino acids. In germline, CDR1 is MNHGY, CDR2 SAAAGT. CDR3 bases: TGTGCCATCAGTGTGGCTAGCGGGAGCGAGACCCAGTACTTC. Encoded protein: CAISVASGSETQYF.

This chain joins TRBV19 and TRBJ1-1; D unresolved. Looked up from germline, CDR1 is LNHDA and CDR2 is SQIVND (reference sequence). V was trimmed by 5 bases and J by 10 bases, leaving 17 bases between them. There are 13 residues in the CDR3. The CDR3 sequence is CASSSLGRAGAFF. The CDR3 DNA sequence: TGTGCCAGTAGTTCCCTCGGCCGAGCCGGAGCTTTCTTT. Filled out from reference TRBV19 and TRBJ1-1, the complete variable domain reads DGGITQSPKYLFRKEGQNVTLSCEQNLNHDAMYWYRQDPGQGLRLIYYSQIVNDFQKGDIAEGYSVSREKKESFPLTVTSAQKNPTAFYLCASSSLGRAGAFFGQGTRLTVV.

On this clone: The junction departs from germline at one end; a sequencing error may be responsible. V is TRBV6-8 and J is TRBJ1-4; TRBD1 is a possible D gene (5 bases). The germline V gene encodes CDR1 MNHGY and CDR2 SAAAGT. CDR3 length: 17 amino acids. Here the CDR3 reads CAISGGLGDGGGEKLFF. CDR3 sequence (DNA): TGTGCCATCAGTGGCGGTTTAGGGGACGGAGGCGGTGAAAAACTGTTTTTT.

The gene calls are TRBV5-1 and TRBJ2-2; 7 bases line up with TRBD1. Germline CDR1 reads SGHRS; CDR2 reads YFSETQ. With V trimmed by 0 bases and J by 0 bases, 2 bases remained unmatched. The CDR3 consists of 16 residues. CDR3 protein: CASSLGTGTNTGELFF. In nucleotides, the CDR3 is TGCGCCAGCAGCTTGGGGACAGGAACGAACACCGGGGAGCTGTTTTTT.